This paragraph reports one T cell receptor (beta chain). As yet, its antigen is unknown. The data belong to a study of blood T cells in healthy people across ages. CDR1 and CDR2 (germline): SGHDN, FVKESK. Trimming took 1 base from V and 0 from J; bases not matched to a gene: 6. The CDR3 has 16 amino acids. Next came a second PCR, run for about 7 to 12 cycles, which used a sample-barcoded 5' primer along with a J-beta primer mix. TCRdb itself ran the 5' RACE reads through MiXCR, one entry per CDR3 protein. The table shows about 1 million distinct CDR3 sequences, with under 55% occurring only once. Findings of the study overall: Percentage of naive T cells showed a strong correlation with TCR beta diversity.

The TCR comes from a woman aged 55-70 years in good health. This rearrangement joins TRBV14 to TRBJ2-7, with 7 positions matching TRBD1. The sample taken for sequencing was blood. The CDR3 bases are TGTGCCAGCAGCCAAGGTCTTGGGACAGCCTCCTACGAGCAGTACTTC. Protein: CASSQGLGTASYEQYF.